This T cell receptor beta chain is drawn from a study of blood T cell repertoires in COVID-19. J was trimmed by 9 bases and V by 0 bases; bases with no gene match: 6. The CDR3 loop spans 16 amino acids. CDR1 and CDR2 (germline): MGHRA, YSYEKL. The method was immunoSEQ multiplex PCR; TCRdb's version includes in-frame clones alone and lacks a portion of them. This sample has 200,000 to 250,000 clones; 82% occur once, and the top ten carry 8.2%. Seattle's cohort entered during active infection and was followed longitudinally. Sequenced material: peripheral blood. The V and J genes are TRBV4-1 and TRBJ2-1; 12 nucleotides agree with TRBD2. The receptor was derived from a woman older than 75 with COVID-19, enrolled during active disease. This chain's CDR3 is CASSQDPSGGAGEQFF. CDR3 in DNA: TGCGCCAGCAGCCAAGATCCTAGCGGGGGGGCCGGTGAGCAGTTCTTC.